These 10 T cell receptor beta chains were all obtained from the same sample, sequenced in a study of T-cell memory formation after mild COVID-19. TCRdb reanalysed the 5' RACE reads using MiXCR and keeps one entry per CDR3 protein. The table includes about 270,000 distinct CDR3 sequences, around 15% detected once. The sequenced sample consisted of PBMCs or a T cell subset sorted from them (not recorded which). Every receptor here comes from a man younger than 35 who had mild COVID-19 (a few samples of this study predate the infection). Cell type and time point are not known.

A few counts support this clonotype. The gene calls are TRBV3-1 and TRBJ2-1; D is possibly TRBD1 (5 bases). The V and J ends lost 0 bases and 1 base respectively, with 10 bases between them. Germline V gene lookup returns CDR1 LGHDT and CDR2 YNNKEL (reference sequence). The CDR3 has 16 residues. CDR3 sequence (DNA): TGTGCCAGCAGCCAAGATTGGGGCCGATCCTACAATGAGCAGTTCTTC. Its translation: CASSQDWGRSYNEQFF.

This chain joins TRBV29-1 and TRBJ2-7, with a possible D match to TRBD2 (7 bases). Germline loops: CDR1 SQVTM, CDR2 ANQGSEA. The CDR3 totals 15 residues. Trimming removed 4 bases from V and 0 bases from J, with 16 bases in between. The chain's CDR3 is CSVVLGGALSYEQYF. CDR3 in DNA: TGCAGCGTTGTCCTTGGGGGGGCCCTCTCCTACGAGCAGTACTTC.

V is TRBV6-2 or TRBV6-3 and J is TRBJ2-7; 8 nucleotides match TRBD1. Losses at the gene ends were 6 bases for V and 3 bases for J; bases not matched to a gene: 13. From germline, CDR1 is MNHEY and CDR2 SVGEGT. The length of the CDR3 is 16 residues. The DNA for the CDR3 is TGTGCCAGCAGCAACACGATTCGGACAGGGAACTACGAGCAGTACTTC. Translating gives CASSNTIRTGNYEQYF.

The chain is built from TRBV2 and TRBJ1-1; D is uncertain. Between the trimmed V and J ends, which lost 5 bases and 0 bases, there was a span of 4 bases. The CDR3 has 12 residues. CDR1 is SNHLY and CDR2 is FYNNEI in the germline V gene. This chain's CDR3 is CASSTMNTEAFF. DNA for the CDR3: TGTGCCAGCAGTACCATGAACACTGAAGCTTTCTTT.

The chain couples TRBV6-5 to TRBJ2-7, with 8 bases lining up with TRBD1. Germline CDR1 and CDR2: MNHEY and SVGAGI. The CDR3 has 15 residues. V shed 3 bases, J shed 12 bases, and the junction held 16 bases outside the gene matches. The CDR3 region has the DNA TGTGCCAGCAGTTATGGGACCGGACAGGGAGTTACTCTGTACTTC. Translating gives CASSYGTGQGVTLYF.

V and J are TRBV7-2 and TRBJ2-3, with D maybe TRBD1 (7 bases). The CDR3 totals 16 residues. V was clipped by 4 bases and J by 6 bases, with 20 bases between them. Germline lookup yields CDR1 SGHTA and CDR2 FQGNSA. CDR3 loop: CASSSRGQGVGDTQYF. The CDR3, as DNA: TGTGCCAGCAGCTCCCGGGGGCAGGGGGTAGGTGATACGCAGTATTTT.

The chain joins TRBV4-1 to TRBJ1-2, with D unclear. CDR1 and CDR2 (germline): MGHRA, YSYEKL. The CDR3 extends over 16 amino acids. With 1 base removed from V and 5 bases from J, the gap between germline ends came to 17 bases. CDR3 region: CASSQGRQGAGYGYTF. The CDR3, as DNA: TGCGCCAGCAGCCAAGGGAGACAAGGCGCCGGATATGGCTACACCTTC.

There are a few counts of this clonotype. The genes are TRBV7-2 and TRBJ1-3; D is ambiguous. Looked up from germline, CDR1 is SGHTA and CDR2 is FQGNSA. The ends were cut back, 5 bases at V and 4 bases at J, with 6 bases in the middle. This CDR3 region has 12 residues. The CDR3 is CASSQDGNTIYF. CDR3 DNA: TGTGCCAGCAGCCAAGACGGAAACACCATATATTTT.

In its sample, this clonotype was seen a few times. The chain is built from TRBV3-1 and TRBJ1-5; D perhaps matches TRBD1 (6 bases). CDR3 length equals 14 residues. V was cut by 1 base and J by 5 bases, with 9 bases left in between. Germline CDR1 LGHDT, CDR2 YNNKEL (reference sequence). CDR3 residues: CASSQGYRDQPQHF. As DNA, the CDR3 is TGTGCCAGCAGCCAAGGCTACAGGGATCAGCCCCAGCATTTT. The full variable domain, with the rest looked up from reference TRBV3-1 and TRBJ1-5, is DTAVSQTPKYLVTQMGNDKSIKCEQNLGHDTMYWYKQDSKKFLKIMFSYNNKELIINETVPNRFSPKSPDKAHLNLHINSLELGDSAVYFCASSQGYRDQPQHFGDGTRLSIL.

CDR3 loop: CASSSTAAGNTIYF. CDR3 DNA: TGTGCCAGTAGTTCTACAGCGGCTGGAAACACCATATATTTT. The V gene is TRBV19, the J gene TRBJ1-3; no clear D gene. The germline V gene has CDR1 LNHDA and CDR2 SQIVND (reference sequence). This CDR3 spans 14 amino acids. V was trimmed by 5 bases and J by 2 bases, leaving 10 bases between them.